This T cell receptor beta chain came from a study of T cells in Graves' hyperthyroidism and ophthalmopathy. Participants, patients aged 18 to 65, had newly diagnosed hyperthyroidism with a duration under 2 months. Study findings and constraints: Clonotypes that were expanded in thyroid above 0.001 mostly appeared in blood too.

With regard to this clonotype: Its target is not known. The junction departs from germline at one end; a sequencing error may be responsible.

The CDR3 spans 15 residues. The germline V gene has CDR1 SEHNR and CDR2 FQNEAQ (reference sequence). The source material, RNA transcripts, was used to amplify TCR beta CDR3 regions. When the TCR CDR3 underwent first-round RT-PCR, the HTBI primer set was used. TCRdb reprocessed the multiplex PCR reads via MiXCR and lists one record per CDR3 protein. Found here are hundreds of thousands of distinct CDR3 sequences, roughly an eighth of them singletons; the top ten hold around 9.2%. This clonotype was sampled from a woman younger than 35 with Graves' hyperthyroidism. Sequencing was done on a sample of blood. The chain combines TRBV7-9 with TRBJ2-1, with 7 bases identical to TRBD1. Written as DNA, the CDR3 is TGTGCCAGCAGTTTCAAGACGACAGGGAGTAATGAGCAGCTCTTC. Translation: CASSFKTTGSNEQLF.